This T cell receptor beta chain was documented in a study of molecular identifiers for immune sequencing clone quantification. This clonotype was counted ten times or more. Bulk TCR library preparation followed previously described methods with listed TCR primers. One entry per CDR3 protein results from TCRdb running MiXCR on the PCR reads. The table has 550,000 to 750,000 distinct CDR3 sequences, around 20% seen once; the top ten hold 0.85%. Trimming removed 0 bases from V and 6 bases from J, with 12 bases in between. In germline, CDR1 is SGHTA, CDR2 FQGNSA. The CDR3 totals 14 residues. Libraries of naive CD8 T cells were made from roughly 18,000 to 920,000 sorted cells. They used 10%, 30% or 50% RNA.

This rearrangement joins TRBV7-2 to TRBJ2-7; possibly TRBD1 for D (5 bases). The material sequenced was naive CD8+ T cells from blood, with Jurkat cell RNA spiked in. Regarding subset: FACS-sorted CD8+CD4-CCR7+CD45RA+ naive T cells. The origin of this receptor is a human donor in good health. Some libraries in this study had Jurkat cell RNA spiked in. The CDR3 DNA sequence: TGTGCCAGCAGCTTAGCGGATGGGGCACTCGAGCAGTACTTC. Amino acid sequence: CASSLADGALEQYF.